This T cell receptor (beta chain) stems from a study of cytomegalovirus exposure and HLA in healthy donors. About the study: Some 200 million T cells yielded more than 90 million unique TCR beta sequences in earlier analysis. Study-wide results and limits: After further analysis at a later stage, 16,951 TCR beta sequences were associated with HLA alleles at 0.05 false discovery rate. The records held CMV serostatus as the only immune exposure information.

PCR was performed using 60 Vbeta and 13 Jbeta primers. Data came from immunoSEQ multiplex PCR; TCRdb stores just in-frame clones and leaves some out. The sample holds 100,000 to 150,000 clones; 74% are singletons and the top ten take 3% to 4.5%. About this clone itself: The antigen remains unidentified.

Donors were nominally healthy when sampled, though unrecorded immune exposures were likely. The ends lost 0 bases at V and 7 bases at J; junction bases unmatched: 2. The CDR3 has 13 residues. Germline loops: CDR1 SGHDT, CDR2 YYEEEE. Sequenced: PBMCs. The chain has TRBV5-6 and TRBJ1-1; 8 bases match TRBD1. This clonotype was sampled from a man aged 35 to 55 in good health and CMV-seropositive. The CDR3 DNA follows: TGTGCCAGCAGCTTGGGACAGGGGATTGAAGCTTTCTTT. It encodes CASSLGQGIEAFF.